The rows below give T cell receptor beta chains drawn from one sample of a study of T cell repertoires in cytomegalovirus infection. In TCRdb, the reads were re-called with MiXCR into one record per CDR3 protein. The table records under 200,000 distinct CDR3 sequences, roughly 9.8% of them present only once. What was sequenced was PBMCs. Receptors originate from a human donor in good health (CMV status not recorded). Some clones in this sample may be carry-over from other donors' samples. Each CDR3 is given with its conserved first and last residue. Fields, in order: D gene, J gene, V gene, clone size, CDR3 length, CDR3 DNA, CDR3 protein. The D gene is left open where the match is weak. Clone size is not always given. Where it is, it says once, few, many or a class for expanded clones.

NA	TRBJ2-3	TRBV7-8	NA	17	TGTGCCAGCAGCGCCCAAGTTAGAGGAGGGGATGCAGATACGCAGTATTTT	CASSAQVRGGDADTQYF
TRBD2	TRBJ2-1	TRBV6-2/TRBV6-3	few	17	TGTGCCAGCAGTTACTCTTCTAGCGGATCCACCTACAATGAGCAGTTCTTC	CASSYSSSGSTYNEQFF
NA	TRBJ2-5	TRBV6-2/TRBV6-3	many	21	TGTGCCAGCAGTTACTCGAGTACGAGGGACACCGTGCGGCAAGGGCAGGAGACCCAGTACTTC	CASSYSSTRDTVRQGQETQYF
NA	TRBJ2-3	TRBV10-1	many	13	TGCGCCAGCAGTGAAGGGGGGGTCGATACGCAGTATTTT	CASSEGGVDTQYF
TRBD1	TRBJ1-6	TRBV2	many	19	TGTGCCAGCACCCTCGATGAGACAGGGGGCTACTCCTATAATTCACCCCTCCACTTT	CASTLDETGGYSYNSPLHF
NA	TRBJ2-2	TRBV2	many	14	TGTGCCAGCACCCCCAAGGGAAACACCGGGGAGCTGTTTTTT	CASTPKGNTGELFF
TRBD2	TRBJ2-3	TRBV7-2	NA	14	TGTGCCAGCAGCTCAGCGGGGGGCCCAGATACGCAGTATTTT	CASSSAGGPDTQYF
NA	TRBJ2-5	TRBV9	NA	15	TGTGCCAGCACCAAAAGGGGGGTCGTCGGAGAGACCCAGTACTTC	CASTKRGVVGETQYF
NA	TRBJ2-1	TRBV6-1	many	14	TGTGCCAGCTGGGAAGGGATTGCGTCGTATGAGCAGTTCTTC	CASWEGIASYEQFF
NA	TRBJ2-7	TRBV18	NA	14	TGTGCCAGCTCACCACCGGAGATACCCTACGAGCAGTACTTC	CASSPPEIPYEQYF
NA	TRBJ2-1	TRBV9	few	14	TGTGCCAGCAGCGTGGGAAGTACCTACAATGAGCAGTTCTTC	CASSVGSTYNEQFF
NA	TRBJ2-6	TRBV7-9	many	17	TGTGCCAGCAGCTTAGTCGGGCACGGATTTGGGGCCAACGTCCTGACTTTC	CASSLVGHGFGANVLTF
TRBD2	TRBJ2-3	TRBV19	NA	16	TGTGCCAGTAGCAGCAAAACTAGCGAGACCACAGATACGCAGTATTTT	CASSSKTSETTDTQYF
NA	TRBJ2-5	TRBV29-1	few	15	TGCAGCGTTCCCATAGGCGCAGGGTTCCAAGAGACCCAGTACTTC	CSVPIGAGFQETQYF
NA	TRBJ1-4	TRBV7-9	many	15	TGTGCCAGCAGCCCTCTACAGGGAGCGGTTGAAAAACTGTTTTTT	CASSPLQGAVEKLFF
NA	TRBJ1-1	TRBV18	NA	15	TGTGCCAGCTCACCACGAGGGGTTAGGAACACTGAAGCTTTCTTT	CASSPRGVRNTEAFF
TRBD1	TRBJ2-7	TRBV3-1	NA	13	TGTGCCAGCAGCCAGGACAGGGCCTACGAGCAGTACTTC	CASSQDRAYEQYF
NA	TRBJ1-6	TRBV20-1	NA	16	TGCAGTGCTAGTTGGGGCGGCGATCGAACCTTTTCACCCCTCCACTTT	CSASWGGDRTFSPLHF
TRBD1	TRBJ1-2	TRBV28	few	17	TGTGCCAGCAGTCCGCCGGGACAGGGGGCGCTTAACTATGGCTACACCTTC	CASSPPGQGALNYGYTF
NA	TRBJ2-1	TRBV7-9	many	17	TGTGCCAGCAGCTCCCCCCCCGGGCAGGGGGGCTACAATGAGCAGTTCTTC	CASSSPPGQGGYNEQFF
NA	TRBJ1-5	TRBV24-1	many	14	TGTGCCACGGCAGGGATCGAGGTGAATCAGCCCCAGCATTTT	CATAGIEVNQPQHF
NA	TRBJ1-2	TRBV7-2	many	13	TGTGCCAGCAGCTTCGGACAGAACTATGGCTACACCTTC	CASSFGQNYGYTF
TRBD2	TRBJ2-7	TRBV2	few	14	TGTGCCAGCAGTGATGCGACTAGCGCCTACGAGCAGTACTTC	CASSDATSAYEQYF
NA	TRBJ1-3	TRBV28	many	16	TGTGCCAGCAGTTTTTCGGGGGTTAGCTCTGGAAACACCATATATTTT	CASSFSGVSSGNTIYF
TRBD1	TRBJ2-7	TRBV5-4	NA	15	TGTGCCAGCAGCTTGTTCGGTGCACAGGGGAGCGAGCAGTACTTC	CASSLFGAQGSEQYF
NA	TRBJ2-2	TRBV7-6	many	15	TGTGCCAGCAGCTTACAGGGCGGAGGCACCGGGGAGCTGTTTTTT	CASSLQGGGTGELFF
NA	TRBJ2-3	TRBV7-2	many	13	TGTGCCAGCAGCCCGATACCCGGGAGTACGCAGTATTTT	CASSPIPGSTQYF
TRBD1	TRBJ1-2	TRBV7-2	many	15	TGTGCCAGCAGCCGTACCGTGGACAGGGGGCATGGCTACACCTTC	CASSRTVDRGHGYTF
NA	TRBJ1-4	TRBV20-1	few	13	TGCAGTGCTAGAGATCTCGGGGAAAGAAAACTGTTTTTT	CSARDLGERKLFF
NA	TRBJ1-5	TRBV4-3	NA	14	TGCGCCAGCAGCCAAGATAATAGCAATCAGCCCCAGCATTTT	CASSQDNSNQPQHF
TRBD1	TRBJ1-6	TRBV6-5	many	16	TGTGCCAGCAGTTATTTAATTTGGACAGGGAGGTCACCCCTCCACTTT	CASSYLIWTGRSPLHF
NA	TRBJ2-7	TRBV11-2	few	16	TGTGCCAGCAGCTCCATCCCCCAGGACAGTCTCTACGAGCAGTACTTC	CASSSIPQDSLYEQYF
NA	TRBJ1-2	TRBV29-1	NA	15	TGCAGCGTTGGAAAGTTAGTTGAGGCCCGGGGTGGCTACACCTTC	CSVGKLVEARGGYTF
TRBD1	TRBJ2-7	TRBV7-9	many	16	TGTGCCAGCAGCTCACAAACGACAGGGGTTTCCTACGAGCAGTACTTC	CASSSQTTGVSYEQYF
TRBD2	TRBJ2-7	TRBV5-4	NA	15	TGTGCCAGCAGCTTGCCTAGCGGGAGGGCCGGGGAGCAGTACTTC	CASSLPSGRAGEQYF
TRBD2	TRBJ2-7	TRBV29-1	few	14	TGCAGCGTTGATGGTTCGGGAGGTTCCTACGAGCAGTACTTC	CSVDGSGGSYEQYF
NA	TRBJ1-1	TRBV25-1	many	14	TGTGCCAGCAGTGAAAACGGGGAAGTTACTGAAGCTTTCTTT	CASSENGEVTEAFF
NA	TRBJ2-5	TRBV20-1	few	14	TGCAGTGCTGGGATTCCACAGAACCAAGAGACCCAGTACTTC	CSAGIPQNQETQYF
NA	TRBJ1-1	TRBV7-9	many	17	TGTGCCAGCAGCTTTGCTTTGCAGGGGTCTTTGAACACTGAAGCTTTCTTT	CASSFALQGSLNTEAFF
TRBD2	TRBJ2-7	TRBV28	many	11	TGTGCCGCTATGGGGGGGTTCGAGCAGTACTTC	CAAMGGFEQYF
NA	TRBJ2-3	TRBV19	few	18	TGTGCCAGTAGTATAGACGTCAGACAGGGACTTTCCACAGATACGCAGTATTTT	CASSIDVRQGLSTDTQYF
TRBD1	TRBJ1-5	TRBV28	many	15	TGTGCCAGCATTGCGGGCAGGGGGTCCGATCAGCCCCAGCATTTT	CASIAGRGSDQPQHF
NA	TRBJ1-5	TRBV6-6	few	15	TGTGCCAGCAGTTACTCAATGCTCCCTCTTCAGCCCCAGCATTTT	CASSYSMLPLQPQHF
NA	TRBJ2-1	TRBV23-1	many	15	TGCGCCAGCACCTTTCAGACAGCCCCCTACAATGAGCAGTTCTTC	CASTFQTAPYNEQFF
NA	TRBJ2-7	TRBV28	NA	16	TGTGCCAGCACCCCCTACGGTAGCGGACTCTCCTACGAGCAGTACTTC	CASTPYGSGLSYEQYF
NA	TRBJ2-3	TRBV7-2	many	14	TGTGCCAGCAGCGCAACTAGGAGTACAGATACGCAGTATTTT	CASSATRSTDTQYF
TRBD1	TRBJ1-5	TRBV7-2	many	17	TGTGCCAGCAGCTTAGTTGCTACAGGGGCGCGCAATCAGCCCCAGCATTTT	CASSLVATGARNQPQHF
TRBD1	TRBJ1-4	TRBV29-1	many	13	TGCAGCGTTGAGAAGGGGGCTGAGGAAAAACTGTTTTTT	CSVEKGAEEKLFF